The 9 T cell receptor beta chains below come from one sample, sequenced in a study of cytomegalovirus exposure and HLA in healthy donors. Sequencing used immunoSEQ multiplex PCR; TCRdb keeps in-frame clones, though not all of them. In the table there are 90,000 to 130,000 clones, under 85% of which are singletons. The sequenced material came from PBMCs. Every receptor here comes from a woman under 30 in good health and CMV-seronegative.

The gene calls are TRBV28 and TRBJ2-7, with 9 bases identical to TRBD1. The CDR3 is 15 amino acids. CDR1 and CDR2 (germline): MDHEN, SYDVKM. After removal of 5 bases from V and 4 bases from J, the junction contained 9 bases not matched to a gene. CDR3 sequence reads: CASSRPGTGPYEQYF. CDR3 nucleotides: TGTGCCAGCAGTCGTCCCGGGACAGGGCCTTACGAGCAGTACTTC.

J is TRBJ2-1 and V is TRBV2; TRBD2 matches 10 bases. V shed 2 bases and J 8 bases; nucleotides not matched to a gene: 9. The CDR3 has 16 amino acids. Germline V gene sequence: CDR1 SNHLY, CDR2 FYNNEI. CDR3 region: CASSEWSSGGIDEQFF. CDR3 nucleotide sequence: TGTGCCAGCAGTGAATGGAGTAGCGGGGGGATCGATGAGCAGTTCTTC.

The chain employs TRBV9 and TRBJ2-1; a possible D gene is TRBD1 (6 bases). With 1 base removed from V and 8 bases from J, the gap between germline ends came to 16 bases. CDR3 length: 15 residues. CDR1 SGDLS and CDR2 YYNGEE come from the germline V gene. CDR3 sequence (DNA): TGTGCCAGCAGCGTAAGCAGGGGATTCATCGATGAGCAGTTCTTC. Translated, it gives CASSVSRGFIDEQFF.

This chain uses TRBV10-3 with TRBJ2-7, with D tentatively TRBD1 (5 bases). V was shortened by 4 bases and J by 2 bases, with 6 bases between the two germline ends. The CDR3 totals 12 residues. Germline loops: CDR1 ENHRY, CDR2 SYGVKD. CDR3 nucleotides: TGTGCCATCAGTGGGGGCACCTACGAGCAGTACTTC. The encoded protein is CAISGGTYEQYF.

This clone was detected only once. The chain couples TRBV7-2 to TRBJ2-3; D gene uncertain. Trimming took off 0 bases at V and 4 bases at J, with 8 bases between the two ends. The CDR3 has 14 residues. CDR1 and CDR2 (germline): SGHTA, FQGNSA. The CDR3 is CASSLALVPDTQYF. DNA of the CDR3: TGTGCCAGCAGCTTAGCCCTAGTCCCAGATACGCAGTATTTT.

The CDR3 here is CASNLTPADTQYF. CDR3 bases: TGTGCCAGCAATCTGACTCCTGCAGATACGCAGTATTTT. The chain uses TRBV5-8 and TRBJ2-3; D gene uncertain. Per germline, CDR1 SGHTS and CDR2 YDEGEE. The CDR3 contains 13 residues. V was cut by 6 bases and J by 4 bases, with 12 bases left in between.

The chain is built from TRBV18 and TRBJ1-5; 11 positions match TRBD1. CDR1 is KGHSH, CDR2 LQKENI, per germline. CDR3 length equals 17 residues. Trimming removed 3 bases from V and 1 base from J; junction bases left unmatched: 5. CDR3 sequence (DNA): TGTGCCAGCTCACCCGGACAGGGGGCTTTAAGCAATCAGCCCCAGCATTTT. It translates to CASSPGQGALSNQPQHF.

This clone was detected only a few times. The V gene is TRBV7-8, the J gene TRBJ2-7, with 7 nucleotides matching TRBD1. The CDR3 runs 15 residues. V lost 5 bases to trimming and J lost 3 bases; unmatched junction nucleotides: 10. Per the germline V gene, CDR1 is SGHVS and CDR2 is FQNEAQ. Written as DNA, the CDR3 is TGTGCCAGCAGCCTACCCCCACCAGGGGGCTACGAGCAGTACTTC. It encodes CASSLPPPGGYEQYF.

This clone has only one observation. This chain links TRBV10-3 with TRBJ2-1; D is undetermined. Germline V gene sequence: CDR1 ENHRY, CDR2 SYGVKD. V lost 4 bases to trimming and J lost 2 bases, with 9 bases between them. The CDR3 totals 14 residues. Written as DNA, the CDR3 is TGTGCCATCAGTGGCCTCTTAGCCTACAATGAGCAGTTCTTC. Amino acid sequence: CAISGLLAYNEQFF.